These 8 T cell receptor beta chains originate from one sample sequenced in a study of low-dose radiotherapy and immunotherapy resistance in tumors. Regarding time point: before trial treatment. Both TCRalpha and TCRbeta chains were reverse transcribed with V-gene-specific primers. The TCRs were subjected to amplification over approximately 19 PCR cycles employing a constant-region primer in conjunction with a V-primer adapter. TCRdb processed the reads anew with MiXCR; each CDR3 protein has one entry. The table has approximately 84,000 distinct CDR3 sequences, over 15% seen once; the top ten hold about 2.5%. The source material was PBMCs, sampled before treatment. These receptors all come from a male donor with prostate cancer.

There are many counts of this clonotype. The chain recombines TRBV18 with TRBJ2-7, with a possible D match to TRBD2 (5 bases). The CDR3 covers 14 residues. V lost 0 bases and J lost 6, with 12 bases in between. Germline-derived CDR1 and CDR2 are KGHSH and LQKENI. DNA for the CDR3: TGTGCCAGCTCACCACCGTCAGCGGTTGGCGAGCAGTACTTC. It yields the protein CASSPPSAVGEQYF.

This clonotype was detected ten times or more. This chain's CDR3 is CASSVGNEQFF. The CDR3 nucleotides read TGTGCCAGCAGCGTAGGGAATGAGCAGTTCTTC. The V and J genes are TRBV12-3 or TRBV12-4 and TRBJ2-1; D uncertain. Trimming removed 6 bases from V and 7 bases from J, with 7 bases in between. The CDR3 loop spans 11 amino acids.

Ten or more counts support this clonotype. CDR3: CSARERTSYNEQFF. CDR3 in DNA: TGCAGTGCTAGAGAGCGGACCTCCTACAATGAGCAGTTCTTC. This chain uses TRBV20-1 with TRBJ2-1; D call uncertain. The ends were cut back, 0 bases at V and 0 bases at J, with 6 bases in the middle. The CDR3 has 14 residues. Per germline, CDR1 DFQATT and CDR2 SNEGSKA (reference sequence).

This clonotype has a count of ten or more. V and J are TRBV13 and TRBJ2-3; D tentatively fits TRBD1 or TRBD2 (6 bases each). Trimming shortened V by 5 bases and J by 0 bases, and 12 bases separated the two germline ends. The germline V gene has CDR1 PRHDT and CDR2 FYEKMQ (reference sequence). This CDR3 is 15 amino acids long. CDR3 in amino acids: CASSAPGASTDTQYF. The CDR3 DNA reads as TGTGCCAGCAGCGCACCGGGGGCGAGCACAGATACGCAGTATTTT. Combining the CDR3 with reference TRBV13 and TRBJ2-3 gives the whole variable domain AAGVIQSPRHLIKEKRETATLKCYPIPRHDTVYWYQQGPGQDPQFLISFYEKMQSDKGSIPDRFSAQQFSDYHSELNMSSLELGDSALYFCASSAPGASTDTQYFGPGTRLTVL.

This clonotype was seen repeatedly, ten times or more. The CDR3 protein is CASSQAGGQETQYF. The CDR3 bases are TGTGCCAGCAGCCAAGCTGGGGGCCAAGAGACCCAGTACTTC. This chain connects TRBV4-2 to TRBJ2-5; D may correspond to TRBD1 or TRBD2 (5 bases each). The germline V and J ends were trimmed by 1 base and 1 base, with 7 bases remaining between them. The CDR3 is 14 residues long. The germline gives CDR1 LGHNA, CDR2 YNFKEQ.

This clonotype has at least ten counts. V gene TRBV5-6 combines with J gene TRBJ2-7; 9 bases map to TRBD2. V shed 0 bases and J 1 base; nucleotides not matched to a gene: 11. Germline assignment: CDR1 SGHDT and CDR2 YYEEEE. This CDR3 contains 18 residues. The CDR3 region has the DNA TGTGCCAGCAGCTTGGTTGTGGGACTAGCCGAACAATCCTACGAGCAGTACTTC. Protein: CASSLVVGLAEQSYEQYF.

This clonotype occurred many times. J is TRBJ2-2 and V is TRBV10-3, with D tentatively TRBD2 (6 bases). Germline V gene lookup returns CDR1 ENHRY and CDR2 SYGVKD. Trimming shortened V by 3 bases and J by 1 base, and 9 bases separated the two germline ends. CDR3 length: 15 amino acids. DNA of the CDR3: TGTGCCATCAGTGACCTGGGACTGAACACCGGGGAGCTGTTTTTT. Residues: CAISDLGLNTGELFF.

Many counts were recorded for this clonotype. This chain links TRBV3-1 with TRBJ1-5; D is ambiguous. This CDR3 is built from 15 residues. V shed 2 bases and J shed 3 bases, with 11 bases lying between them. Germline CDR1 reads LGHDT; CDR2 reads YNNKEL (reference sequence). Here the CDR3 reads CASSQSWTDNQPQHF. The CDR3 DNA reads TGTGCCAGCAGCCAATCGTGGACGGACAATCAGCCCCAGCATTTT.